This T cell receptor beta chain was obtained from a study of beta chain features in type 1 diabetes. At the level of the study: Fewer than 140,000,000 sorted cells were examined across all samples.

Heparinised blood was drawn once per donor, averaging about 0.11 L. With 4 bases removed from V and 0 bases from J, the gap between germline ends came to 10 bases. This CDR3 is 14 amino acids long. Looked up from germline, CDR1 is LNHDA and CDR2 is SQIVND (reference sequence). cDNA synthesis used the whole RNA isolate, giving expressed TCRB sequences. Across stem cell-like memory T cell samples, reads averaged approximately 1 million. Clones were read by immunoSEQ multiplex PCR, and TCRdb kept only the in-frame ones, dropping some. The sample carries around 44,000 clones, roughly 50% recorded once. The specimen was stem cell memory CD4+ T cells from blood. The sequence came from a woman aged 25 to 39 in good health. The rearrangement links TRBV19 to TRBJ2-7, with D possibly being TRBD2 (5 bases). CDR3 DNA sequence: TGTGCCAGTAGTACGGACTCCTTCTCCTACGAGCAGTACTTC. It specifies CASSTDSFSYEQYF. The variable domain in full, with the rest retrieved from reference TRBV19 and TRBJ2-7, is DGGITQSPKYLFRKEGQNVTLSCEQNLNHDAMYWYRQDPGQGLRLIYYSQIVNDFQKGDIAEGYSVSREKKESFPLTVTSAQKNPTAFYLCASSTDSFSYEQYFGPGTRLTVT.